The clone carrying this T cell receptor beta chain has just one count. This specimen belongs to a study of tumor-infiltrating lymphocytes in oesophageal squamous cell carcinoma. Losses at the gene ends were 5 bases for V and 12 bases for J; bases not matched to a gene: 4. This CDR3 contains 13 residues. Looked up from germline, CDR1 is SGHVT and CDR2 is SQSDAQ. TCRdb processed the PCR reads anew with MiXCR; each CDR3 protein has one entry. The data show 9,500 to 15,000 distinct CDR3 sequences, with 55% to 60% seen just once and around 32% held by the top ten. The rearrangement joins TRBV7-4 to TRBJ1-6; TRBD1 agrees at 10 bases. Sequenced sample: esophageal tumor tissue. This clonotype was sampled from a female donor with esophageal squamous cell carcinoma. CDR3 amino acids: CASSRTGGVPLHF. The CDR3 DNA reads TGTGCCAGCAGCCGGACAGGGGGTGTACCCCTCCACTTT.